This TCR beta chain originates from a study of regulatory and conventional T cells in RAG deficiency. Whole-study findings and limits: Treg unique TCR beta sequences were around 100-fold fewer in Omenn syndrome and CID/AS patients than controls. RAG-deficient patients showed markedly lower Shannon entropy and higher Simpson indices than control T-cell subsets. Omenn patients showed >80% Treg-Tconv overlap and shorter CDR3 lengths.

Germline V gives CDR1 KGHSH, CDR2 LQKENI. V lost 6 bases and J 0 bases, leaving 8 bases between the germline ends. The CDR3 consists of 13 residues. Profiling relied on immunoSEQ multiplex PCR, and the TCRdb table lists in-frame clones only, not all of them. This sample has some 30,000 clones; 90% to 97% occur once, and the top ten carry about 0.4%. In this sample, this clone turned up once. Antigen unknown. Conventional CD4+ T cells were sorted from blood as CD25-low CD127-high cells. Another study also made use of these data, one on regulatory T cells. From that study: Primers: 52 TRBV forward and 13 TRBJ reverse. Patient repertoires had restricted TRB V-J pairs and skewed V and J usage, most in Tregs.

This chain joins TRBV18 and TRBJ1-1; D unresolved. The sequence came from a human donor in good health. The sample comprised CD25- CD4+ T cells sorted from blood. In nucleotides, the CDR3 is TGTGCCAGCTCTCAAGCGATGAACACTGAAGCTTTCTTT. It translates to CASSQAMNTEAFF.